The 23 T cell receptor beta chains listed next were all sequenced from one sample in a study of blood T cell repertoires in COVID-19 (dated by TCRdb to about 2020). The method behind the library was the immunoSEQ multiplex PCR assay. TCRdb limited this immuneACCESS table to in-frame rearrangements with V and J called. A share of clones is missing; checked studies link under half to unresolved V genes, and the rest is unexplained. The sample records 250,000 to 400,000 clones, approximately 89% of which are singletons. The ten top clones hold 1.6% of the sample. Sequencing was done on a sample of peripheral blood. The origin of the receptors is a woman in her twenties or thirties with COVID-19, enrolled during active disease.

CDR3 DNA sequence: TGTGCCAGCAGCTTGACCGGACAGCTTAGCACAGATACGCAGTATTTT. Protein sequence: CASSLTGQLSTDTQYF. This chain links TRBV5-4 with TRBJ2-3; a possible D gene is TRBD1 (6 bases). Germline values: CDR1 SGHNT, CDR2 YYREEE (reference sequence). The CDR3 sequence is 16 residues long. V was shortened by 1 base and J by 0 bases, with 12 bases between the two germline ends.

The rearrangement links TRBV3-1 (or the pseudogene TRBV3-2) to TRBJ2-3; 9 nucleotides agree with TRBD2. Germline trimming cut 4 bases from V and 5 bases from J; bases unmatched to any gene: 1. The CDR3 sequence is 13 residues long. The germline V gene encodes CDR1 LGHDT and CDR2 YNNKEL (reference sequence). Here the CDR3 DNA reads TGTGCCAGCAGCCGGACTAGCGAAGATACGCAGTATTTT. Its translation: CASSRTSEDTQYF.

The V and J genes are TRBV30 and TRBJ1-1, with 7 bases aligning to TRBD1. Germline V lookup: CDR1 GTSNPN, CDR2 SVGIG (reference sequence). The CDR3 extends over 13 amino acids. Trimming took 0 bases from V and 5 from J; bases not matched to a gene: 3. DNA of the CDR3: TGTGCCTGGAGTGTAAGGGGGCCTACTGAAGCTTTCTTT. Encoded protein: CAWSVRGPTEAFF.

This clone was seen only a few times. J is TRBJ1-2 and V is TRBV6-5; D is possibly TRBD1 (6 bases). Germline CDR1 MNHEY, CDR2 SVGAGI. V was trimmed by 6 bases and J by 4 bases, leaving 12 bases between them. The CDR3 contains 13 residues. CDR3 nucleotides: TGTGCCAGCAGCAGGGGTGTGCGCTATGGCTACACCTTC. Its protein product is CASSRGVRYGYTF.

The chain couples TRBV10-2 to TRBJ2-1, with 9 bases aligning to TRBD2. The CDR3 has 15 residues. The germline V gene encodes CDR1 WSHSY and CDR2 SAAADI. V shed 7 bases, J shed 3 bases, and the junction held 7 bases outside the gene matches. CDR3 loop: CASKGGTSIYNEQFF. For the CDR3, the DNA is TGCGCCAGCAAAGGCGGGACTAGCATCTACAATGAGCAGTTCTTC.

This clone turned up a few times. The gene calls are TRBV4-3 and TRBJ1-1; tentatively, D is TRBD1 (5 bases). This CDR3 has 15 residues. Germline CDR1 is LGHNA and CDR2 is YSLEER. V lost 4 bases and J lost 1, with 13 bases in between. For the CDR3, the DNA is TGCGCCAGCAGCCCAGGGCGAAACTGGAACACTGAAGCTTTCTTT. Residues: CASSPGRNWNTEAFF.

The chain links TRBV3-1 (or the pseudogene TRBV3-2) to TRBJ2-5, with D maybe TRBD2 (6 bases). CDR3 size: 12 residues. In germline, CDR1 is LGHDT, CDR2 YNNKEL (reference sequence). Trimming removed 8 bases at V and 3 bases at J, with 10 bases between. CDR3 DNA sequence: TGTGCCAGCGGAGGGGCCGAAGAGACCCAGTACTTC. It yields the protein CASGGAEETQYF.

This chain uses TRBV7-9 with TRBJ1-4; D may be TRBD1 (6 bases). This CDR3 contains 17 residues. Looked up from germline, CDR1 is SEHNR and CDR2 is FQNEAQ (reference sequence). With 3 bases removed from V and 0 bases from J, the gap between germline ends came to 14 bases. CDR3 residues: CASSFKQGIATNEKLFF. CDR3 in DNA: TGTGCCAGCAGCTTTAAACAGGGAATCGCAACTAATGAAAAACTGTTTTTT.

V gene TRBV4-3 combines with J gene TRBJ1-5, with 7 bases aligning to TRBD1. The CDR3 is 16 residues long. The germline V gene encodes CDR1 LGHNA and CDR2 YSLEER. Germline trimming cut 3 bases from V and 3 bases from J; bases unmatched to any gene: 8. The DNA for the CDR3 is TGCGCCAGCAGCCAGGGATGGGGACAGACCAATCAGCCCCAGCATTTT. Translated, it gives CASSQGWGQTNQPQHF.

This clone was found once. The J gene is TRBJ1-1, the V gene TRBV7-3; TRBD1 matches 11 bases. The CDR3 is made up of 16 amino acids. With V trimmed by 5 bases and J by 6 bases, 11 bases remained unmatched. Germline lookup yields CDR1 SGHTA and CDR2 FQGTGA. The CDR3 is CASSLDMDRGLSEAFF. The CDR3 coding sequence is TGTGCCAGCAGCCTAGACATGGACAGGGGGCTCTCTGAAGCTTTCTTT.

This clone was seen once. The chain links TRBV5-1 to TRBJ2-1; the D gene is possibly TRBD1 (6 bases). Deletions cut 1 base from V and 3 bases from J, with 14 bases between. Germline CDR1 SGHRS, CDR2 YFSETQ. This CDR3 has 16 amino acids. The CDR3 DNA reads TGCGCCAGCAGCTTGACCGACAGGCAAAACTACAATGAGCAGTTCTTC. It yields the protein CASSLTDRQNYNEQFF.

This clone was detected once. The J gene is TRBJ2-1, the V gene TRBV11-2, with no clear D. V shed 4 bases and J shed 3 bases, with 10 bases lying between them. The CDR3 loop spans 14 amino acids. The germline CDR1 and CDR2 sequences are SGHAT and FQNNGV. In nucleotides, the CDR3 is TGTGCCAGCAGCTCCCAGTGGAGCTACAATGAGCAGTTCTTC. This gives the protein CASSSQWSYNEQFF.

The chain joins TRBV13 to TRBJ2-3; no reliable D call. Trimming pared 0 bases from V and 6 bases from J, leaving 19 bases between. Germline values: CDR1 PRHDT, CDR2 FYEKMQ (reference sequence). The CDR3 totals 17 residues. As DNA, the CDR3 is TGTGCCAGCAGCTTAGGCCTTTATGGCGGCGCCGCGGATACGCAGTATTTT. Residues: CASSLGLYGGAADTQYF.

The V call is TRBV2, the J call TRBJ1-1, with TRBD1 matching over 8 bases. Unmatched junction bases numbered 7, after V lost 6 bases and J lost 4 bases. This CDR3 spans 14 amino acids. CDR1 and CDR2 from the germline V gene are SNHLY and FYNNEI. Here the CDR3 DNA reads TGTGCCAGCAGGGGAAACAGGGGGATCACTGAAGCTTTCTTT. As protein: CASRGNRGITEAFF.

This chain uses TRBV6-1 with TRBJ2-7, with 11 nucleotides matching TRBD2. The CDR3 extends over 15 amino acids. With 1 base clipped from V and 5 bases from J, the junction kept 4 bases outside the gene matches. The germline CDR1 and CDR2 sequences are MNHNS and SASEGT. The CDR3 here is CASSEDSGGGNEQYF. For the CDR3, the DNA is TGTGCCAGCAGTGAAGATAGCGGGGGGGGCAACGAGCAGTACTTC.

V is TRBV10-2 and J is TRBJ2-5; D not certain. Germline V gene sequence: CDR1 WSHSY, CDR2 SAAADI. There are 12 residues in the CDR3. V lost 9 bases and J lost 4, with 12 bases in between. The DNA of the CDR3 is TGCGCCAGTCGTGGGCCGTCAGAGACCCAGTACTTC. As protein: CASRGPSETQYF.

V and J are TRBV4-1 and TRBJ2-1, with TRBD2 identical over 11 bases. The germline CDR1 and CDR2 sequences are MGHRA and YSYEKL. This CDR3 region has 17 residues. J lost 8 bases, V lost 2 bases, and 11 bases had no gene match. DNA of the CDR3: TGCGCCAGCAGCCAATCACTAACTAGCGGGGGAAGGGATGAGCAGTTCTTC. Its translation: CASSQSLTSGGRDEQFF.

The rearrangement links TRBV29-1 to TRBJ1-2; D remains unclear. Trimming took 4 bases from V and 0 from J, leaving 6 bases between them. This CDR3 region has 12 residues. Germline-derived CDR1 and CDR2 are SQVTM and ANQGSEA. In nucleotides, the CDR3 is TGCAGCGTTGTCCAAACTAACTATGGCTACACCTTC. It codes for CSVVQTNYGYTF.

The chain uses TRBV20-1 and TRBJ2-7; 8 bases fit TRBD2. The V gene's germline CDR1 is DFQATT and CDR2 SNEGSKA (reference sequence). The CDR3 totals 16 residues. V shed 5 bases and J 0 bases; nucleotides not matched to a gene: 12. CDR3: CSARGLVAGNSYEQYF. In nucleotides, the CDR3 is TGCAGTGCTCGTGGTCTGGTAGCGGGGAACTCCTACGAGCAGTACTTC.

The count of this clone is one. The chain has TRBV4-3 and TRBJ2-3; D not certain. CDR1 LGHNA and CDR2 YSLEER come from the germline V gene. Trimming shortened V by 4 bases and J by 1 base, and 12 bases separated the two germline ends. The CDR3 runs to 15 residues. The DNA for the CDR3 is TGCGCCAGCAGCCCCCTCTATCCGGGCACAGATACGCAGTATTTT. It codes for CASSPLYPGTDTQYF.

CDR3 sequence (DNA): TGCGCCAGCAGCTTACTGACTAGCGGGGGAAAGCAGTTCTTC. This encodes CASSLLTSGGKQFF. The genes are TRBV5-1 and TRBJ2-1, with TRBD2 identical over 12 bases. V shed 2 bases, J shed 11 bases, and the junction held 5 bases outside the gene matches. Germline V lookup: CDR1 SGHRS, CDR2 YFSETQ. The CDR3 spans 14 residues.

The chain employs TRBV6-2 or TRBV6-3 and TRBJ1-5; no clear D gene. The CDR3 consists of 13 residues. Germline assignment: CDR1 MNHEY and CDR2 SVGEGT. Between the trimmed V and J ends, which lost 2 bases and 4 bases, there was a span of 6 bases. CDR3 DNA sequence: TGTGCCAGCAGTTACCTCACAAATCAGCCCCAGCATTTT. This gives the protein CASSYLTNQPQHF.

The chain recombines TRBV28 with TRBJ2-2; 8 positions agree with TRBD1. The CDR3 runs to 14 residues. In germline, CDR1 is MDHEN, CDR2 SYDVKM. J gave up 5 bases and V 5 bases, and 4 bases lay outside the gene matches. The CDR3 region is CASSPRTGTGELFF. In DNA, the CDR3 is TGTGCCAGCAGTCCTCGGACAGGGACCGGGGAGCTGTTTTTT.